These 25 T cell receptor beta chains share one sample of origin, sequenced in a study of blood T cells in healthy people across ages. For the second PCR, which ran for about 7 to 11 cycles, a sample-barcoded 5' primer and a J-beta primer mix were used. TCRdb re-called the 5' RACE reads with MiXCR, one entry per CDR3 protein. The table records fewer than 1.5 million distinct CDR3 sequences, 35% to 45% of them present only once. The sequenced sample was blood. The receptors stem from a woman between 18 and 29 years old in good health.

V and J are TRBV2 and TRBJ2-4, with D perhaps assigned TRBD1 or TRBD2 (5 bases each). The last part of the DNA fits TRBJ2-7 better; the J call may be wrong. The CDR3 sequence is 12 residues long. Looked up from germline, CDR1 is SNHLY and CDR2 is FYNNEI. CDR3 DNA sequence: TGTGCCAGCAGCACGTGGGGGAACGAGCAGTACTTC. This sequence encodes CASSTWGNEQYF.

The CDR3 sequence is CASSLVTTGGTEAFF. The DNA of the CDR3 is TGCGCCAGCAGCTTGGTTACAACAGGGGGCACTGAAGCTTTCTTT. The chain uses TRBV5-1 and TRBJ1-1; TRBD1 agrees at 8 bases. Germline CDR1 SGHRS, CDR2 YFSETQ. V shed 0 bases and J 4 bases; nucleotides not matched to a gene: 5. The CDR3 sequence is 15 residues long. Supplemented by reference TRBV5-1 and TRBJ1-1, the full variable domain reads KAGVTQTPRYLIKTRGQQVTLSCSPISGHRSVSWYQQTPGQGLQFLFEYFSETQRNKGNFPGRFSGRQFSNSRSEMNVSTLELGDSALYLCASSLVTTGGTEAFFGQGTRLTVV.

The chain employs TRBV20-1 and TRBJ2-3; no clear D gene. This CDR3 spans 12 amino acids. CDR1 DFQATT and CDR2 SNEGSKA come from the germline V gene (reference sequence). Between the trimmed V and J ends, which lost 3 bases and 11 bases, there was a span of 15 bases. The CDR3 loop reads CSARRLLGVQYF. CDR3 coding DNA: TGCAGTGCTAGGAGACTCCTTGGGGTGCAGTATTTT.

This clonotype was observed a handful of times. The chain is built from TRBV2 and TRBJ1-5, with 8 positions matching TRBD1. This CDR3 region has 14 residues. The V gene end was trimmed by 6 bases and the J gene end by 6 bases; junction bases not matched to a gene: 7. Germline-derived CDR1 and CDR2 are SNHLY and FYNNEI. In DNA, the CDR3 is TGTGCCAGCAGAAGTCAGGGGGCGGTTCAGCCCCAGCATTTT. Protein sequence: CASRSQGAVQPQHF.

This chain links TRBV5-1 with TRBJ2-7; 12 bases align to TRBD2. This CDR3 region has 16 residues. Germline values: CDR1 SGHRS, CDR2 YFSETQ. The V gene end was trimmed by 5 bases and the J gene end by 0 bases; junction bases not matched to a gene: 6. CDR3 in DNA: TGCGCCAGCAGTTTGCAGACTAGCGGGAGCTCCTACGAGCAGTACTTC. This gives the protein CASSLQTSGSSYEQYF.

This clonotype was seen more than once but under ten times. V gene TRBV12-3 or TRBV12-4 combines with J gene TRBJ2-3; weak D call: TRBD2 (6 bases). V was shortened by 4 bases and J by 0 bases, with 11 bases between the two germline ends. The CDR3 covers 15 residues. The CDR3 loop is CASSSGTYSTDTQYF. The CDR3 DNA reads as TGTGCCAGCAGTTCCGGGACTTATAGCACAGATACGCAGTATTTT.

This clonotype was detected a few times. V usage is TRBV10-3 and J usage is TRBJ2-3; D unresolved. The germline CDR1 and CDR2 sequences are ENHRY and SYGVKD. The CDR3 is 15 residues long. Deletions cut 10 bases from V and 1 base from J, with 18 bases between. DNA of the CDR3: TGTGCCACCCGTCTTGATACGGTAGGCACAGATACGCAGTATTTT. Its translation is CATRLDTVGTDTQYF.

The chain employs TRBV10-1 and TRBJ1-1, with D hard to call. Germline lookup yields CDR1 WNHNN and CDR2 SYGVQD (reference sequence). The CDR3 sequence is 15 residues long. The germline V and J ends were trimmed by 6 bases and 0 bases, with 14 bases remaining between them. The CDR3: CASRDRTGLNTEAFF. The CDR3 bases are TGCGCCAGCAGGGACCGGACGGGATTGAACACTGAAGCTTTCTTT.

The sample holds a few counts of this clonotype. The genes are TRBV7-8 and TRBJ2-2, with D maybe TRBD1 (5 bases). Between the trimmed V and J ends, which lost 0 bases and 1 base, there was a span of 21 bases. CDR3 length: 20 residues. The germline CDR1 and CDR2 sequences are SGHVS and FQNEAQ. CDR3 region: CASSLALLSRRTRNTGELFF. CDR3 nucleotide sequence: TGTGCCAGCAGCTTAGCGCTCCTCTCTCGGCGGACAAGGAACACCGGGGAGCTGTTTTTT.

This clonotype was counted a single time. A much larger clonotype is one base distant, so this may be a read error. The DNA for the CDR3 is TGTGCCAGCAGTTTGTTGAGGGGTGAGGATACCCAGTTCTTC. Protein: CASSLLRGEDTQFF. V usage is TRBV12-3 or TRBV12-4 and J usage is TRBJ2-1; tentatively, D is TRBD1 or TRBD2 (5 bases each). CDR3 size: 14 residues. Trimming stripped 3 bases from V and 13 bases from J, with 19 bases between.

CDR3 bases: TGCAGTGCTAGGGGGACTAGCGGGAGCTACAATGAGCAGTACTTC. This sequence encodes CSARGTSGSYNEQYF. This chain uses TRBV20-1 with TRBJ2-1, with TRBD2 matching 14 bases. The end of the DNA fits TRBJ2-7 better, so the J call may be wrong. The germline V gene encodes CDR1 DFQATT and CDR2 SNEGSKA (reference sequence). The CDR3 loop spans 15 amino acids.

The chain uses TRBV24-1 and TRBJ2-3, with 10 bases lining up with TRBD1. The CDR3 consists of 19 residues. Per the germline V gene, CDR1 is KGHDR and CDR2 is SFDVKD. V dropped 4 bases and J dropped 1; count of bases not matched to a gene: 13. DNA of the CDR3: TGTGCCACCAGTGAATCCCCGGGACAGGGGAAAGGGGGCACAGATACGCAGTATTTT. This translates into CATSESPGQGKGGTDTQYF.

This clonotype appeared a single time. This chain connects TRBV30 to TRBJ1-2; D may be TRBD1 (6 bases). V shed 5 bases and J shed 7 bases, with 11 bases lying between them. Germline V gene lookup returns CDR1 GTSNPN and CDR2 SVGIG (reference sequence). This CDR3 has 11 residues. CDR3 in DNA: TGTGCCTGGGGTCAGGGGCGTGGCTACACCTTC. It codes for CAWGQGRGYTF.

The J gene is TRBJ2-5, the V gene TRBV5-1, with TRBD1 identical over 7 bases. Looked up from germline, CDR1 is SGHRS and CDR2 is YFSETQ. J lost 2 bases, V lost 4 bases, and 11 bases had no gene match. This CDR3 has 16 residues. The CDR3 region has the DNA TGCGCCAGCAGCCCCCGACAGGGAATCCTTCAAGAGACCCAGTACTTC. It encodes CASSPRQGILQETQYF.

This clonotype has a handful of counts. V and J are TRBV28 and TRBJ2-7; possibly TRBD2 for D (6 bases). Germline CDR1 MDHEN, CDR2 SYDVKM. CDR3 length: 14 amino acids. With 5 bases removed from V and 4 bases from J, the gap between germline ends came to 15 bases. The CDR3 coding sequence is TGTGCCAGCAGTGCACCGGGGGTAAGGTACGAGCAGTACTTC. Translated: CASSAPGVRYEQYF.

The chain combines TRBV5-1 with TRBJ2-2; perhaps TRBD1 as D (5 bases). V gave up 3 bases and J gave up 4 bases, with 19 bases separating them. Germline V gene data show CDR1 as SGHRS and CDR2 as YFSETQ. There are 17 residues in the CDR3. DNA of the CDR3: TGCGCCAGCAGCTCCCACCCTGGGGCTGAGTCCACCGGGGAGCTGTTTTTT. It yields the protein CASSSHPGAESTGELFF. The full variable domain, its missing parts supplied by reference TRBV5-1 and TRBJ2-2, is KAGVTQTPRYLIKTRGQQVTLSCSPISGHRSVSWYQQTPGQGLQFLFEYFSETQRNKGNFPGRFSGRQFSNSRSEMNVSTLELGDSALYLCASSSHPGAESTGELFFGEGSRLTVL.

This rearrangement joins TRBV10-3 to TRBJ1-5, with TRBD1 matching 10 bases. The CDR3 is 16 amino acids. Germline V gene lookup returns CDR1 ENHRY and CDR2 SYGVKD. V shed 6 bases and J 1 base; nucleotides not matched to a gene: 6. The DNA of the CDR3 is TGTGCCATCAGCTCCGGGACAGGGGTCAGCAATCAGCCCCAGCATTTT. Protein sequence: CAISSGTGVSNQPQHF.

This clonotype was seen once. This chain links TRBV12-3 or TRBV12-4 with TRBJ2-3, with D hard to call. The CDR3 runs to 14 residues. The V gene lost 2 bases and the J gene lost 1 base, with 7 bases spanning the gap. The CDR3 nucleotides are TGTGCCAGCAGTTTACCCGGACGCACAGATACGCAGTATTTT. It encodes CASSLPGRTDTQYF.

CDR3 coding DNA: TGTGCCATCAGTGAGTCGGGTAGCGGAGACAATGAGCAGTTCTTC. Translating gives CAISESGSGDNEQFF. The gene calls are TRBV10-3 and TRBJ2-1, with D tentatively TRBD2 (6 bases). CDR1 ENHRY and CDR2 SYGVKD come from the germline V gene. Trimming pared 0 bases from V and 5 bases from J, leaving 11 bases between. The CDR3 totals 15 residues.

J is TRBJ2-4 and V is TRBV2, with 14 bases matching TRBD2. The better agreement between TRBJ2-7 and the DNA end casts doubt on the J call. The length of the CDR3 is 17 residues. Germline V gives CDR1 SNHLY, CDR2 FYNNEI. This CDR3 reads CASRGGTSGSGSYEQYF. Written as DNA, the CDR3 is TGTGCCAGCAGGGGAGGGACTAGCGGGAGCGGCTCCTACGAGCAGTACTTC.

In this sample, this clonotype turned up a few times. The chain uses TRBV20-1 and TRBJ2-1, with D maybe TRBD1 (7 bases). Trimming shortened V by 4 bases and J by 3 bases, and 16 bases separated the two germline ends. CDR1 is DFQATT and CDR2 is SNEGSKA in the germline V gene (reference sequence). The CDR3 totals 15 residues. This CDR3 reads CSATVQGGGYNEQFF. CDR3 bases: TGCAGTGCTACCGTGCAGGGGGGCGGCTACAATGAGCAGTTCTTC.

About this clonotype itself: The junction shows a germline mismatch at one end, possibly a read error. V is TRBV28 and J is TRBJ2-1; 8 bases fit TRBD2. The CDR3 has 13 residues. CDR1 MDHEN and CDR2 SYDVKM come from the germline V gene. CDR3 in DNA: TGTGCCGGCAGTTTAAGCGGGGGAGAGACCCAGTTCTTC. Translated, it gives CAGSLSGGETQFF.

The V call is TRBV3-1, the J call TRBJ1-4; D uncertain. V shed 3 bases and J shed 8 bases, with 22 bases lying between them. This CDR3 region has 17 residues. Germline CDR1 LGHDT, CDR2 YNNKEL (reference sequence). The CDR3 DNA sequence: TGTGCCAGCAGCCAGAAGACGAGCGGGATCCGAGGGGAAAAACTGTTTTTT. Translating gives CASSQKTSGIRGEKLFF.

This clonotype was found a few times. The V and J genes are TRBV12-3 or TRBV12-4 and TRBJ1-5; 8 bases are shared with TRBD1. V lost 6 bases and J lost 6; bases outside the gene matches: 7. The CDR3 extends over 14 amino acids. The CDR3 DNA follows: TGTGCCAGCAGCCAGGGGGCGAGTAGTCAGCCCCAGCATTTT. It encodes CASSQGASSQPQHF.

This rearrangement joins TRBV11-3 to TRBJ2-5; D gene unclear. Per germline, CDR1 SGHNT and CDR2 YENEEA. Trimming removed 5 bases at V and 11 bases at J, with 24 bases between. The CDR3 is made up of 15 amino acids. CDR3 nucleotides: TGTGCCAGCAGCCTGGGCCTAGACTTGAGCGATGAGCAGTACTTC. Protein: CASSLGLDLSDEQYF. The full variable domain, completed using reference TRBV11-3 and TRBJ2-5, is EAGVVQSPRYKIIEKKQPVAFWCNPISGHNTLYWYLQNLGQGPELLIRYENEEAVDDSQLPKDRFSAERLKGVDSTLKIQPAELGDSAVYLCASSLGLDLSDEQYFGPGTRLLVL.